The source of this T cell receptor beta chain is a study of cytomegalovirus exposure and HLA in healthy donors. About this clone itself: Its target is unknown.

CDR1 is MDHEN and CDR2 is SYDVKM in the germline V gene. This CDR3 region has 18 residues. Trimming stripped 3 bases from V and 9 bases from J, with 27 bases between. Produced via immunoSEQ multiplex PCR; TCRdb's table is partial and in-frame only. The sample yields roughly 120,000 clones, 88% seen once. Findings and caveats of the study: Generally TCR sequences proved uncommon, though certain public TCRs appeared in numerous donors. Subsequent analysis showed first-cohort TCR clusters tending to co-occur in 120 validation repertoires. CMV antigen specificity was confirmed in vitro for three CMV-associated chains.

This TCR derives from a woman aged 18-29 years in good health and CMV-seronegative. The rearrangement joins TRBV28 to TRBJ2-4, with TRBD1 as a possible D gene (6 bases). The sequenced material came from PBMCs. The CDR3 region is CASSFLTVGQSKPGIQYF. The DNA of the CDR3 is TGTGCCAGCAGTTTCTTAACAGTTGGACAGTCCAAGCCAGGCATTCAGTACTTC.